These 4 T cell receptor beta chains came from one sample sequenced in a study of blood T cell repertoires in COVID-19. Sequencing was performed with immunoSEQ multiplex PCR; in TCRdb, only in-frame clones are kept and a portion is missing. The sample lists more than 250,000 clones, about 82% occurring once. The sequenced material came from peripheral blood. These receptors originate from a man aged 45-60 years with active or convalescent COVID-19.

This chain uses TRBV6-5 with TRBJ1-2; a possible D gene is TRBD1 (6 bases). The CDR3 spans 13 residues. Germline V CDR1 and CDR2: MNHEY, SVGAGI. Trimming pared 7 bases from V and 4 bases from J, leaving 13 bases between. CDR3 nucleotide sequence: TGTGCCAGCACCGAGGACAGAAGCTATGGCTACACCTTC. It codes for CASTEDRSYGYTF.

Here the CDR3 reads CSASRGVDTQYF. CDR3 coding DNA: TGCAGTGCTAGTCGCGGAGTAGATACGCAGTATTTT. J is TRBJ2-3 and V is TRBV20-1; no definite D call. The CDR3 totals 12 residues. The V gene's germline CDR1 is DFQATT and CDR2 SNEGSKA (reference sequence). V lost 3 bases and J lost 5, with 9 bases in between.

The chain links TRBV2 to TRBJ2-6; D is undetermined. The CDR3 covers 15 residues. Trimming shortened V by 2 bases and J by 3 bases, and 8 bases separated the two germline ends. From germline, CDR1 is SNHLY and CDR2 FYNNEI. CDR3 sequence: CASSETVGGANVLTF. Written as DNA, the CDR3 is TGTGCCAGCAGTGAAACGGTTGGTGGGGCCAACGTCCTGACTTTC. The full variable domain, rest sourced from reference TRBV2 and TRBJ2-6, is EPEVTQTPSHQVTQMGQEVILRCVPISNHLYFYWYRQILGQKVEFLVSFYNNEISEKSEIFDDQFSVERPDGSNFTLKIRSTKLEDSAMYFCASSETVGGANVLTFGAGSRLTVL.

This chain joins TRBV28 and TRBJ2-7; D remains unclear. Germline-derived CDR1 and CDR2 are MDHEN and SYDVKM. CDR3 length: 12 residues. The V end lost 5 bases, the J end lost 4 bases, and 9 bases lay between the germline ends. The CDR3 loop is CASSQSGYEQYF. CDR3 DNA: TGTGCCAGCAGTCAGTCGGGTTACGAGCAGTACTTC.